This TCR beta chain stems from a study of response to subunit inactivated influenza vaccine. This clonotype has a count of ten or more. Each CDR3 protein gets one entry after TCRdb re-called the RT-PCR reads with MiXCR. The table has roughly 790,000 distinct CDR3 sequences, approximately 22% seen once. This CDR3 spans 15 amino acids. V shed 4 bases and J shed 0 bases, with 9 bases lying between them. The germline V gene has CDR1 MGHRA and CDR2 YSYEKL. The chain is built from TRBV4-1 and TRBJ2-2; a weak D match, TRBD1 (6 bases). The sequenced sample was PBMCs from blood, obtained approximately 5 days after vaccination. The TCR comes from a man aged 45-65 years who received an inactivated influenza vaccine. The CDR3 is CASSRGHPNTGELFF. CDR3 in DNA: TGCGCCAGCAGCCGGGGACATCCGAACACCGGGGAGCTGTTTTTT.